The source of this TCR beta chain is a study of OX40 agonist ivuxolimab in advanced cancers. Background on the study: Every 2 weeks, patients got intravenous ivuxolimab at one of six dose levels (0.01-10 mg/kg). Subjects had a mean age of about 57 years, with a range of about 23 to 90; 82.7% were male. Study findings and constraints: Compared with CD4+, CD8+ T cells on average had more expanded clones.

Germline lookup yields CDR1 SEHNR and CDR2 FQNEAQ (reference sequence). The length of the CDR3 is 13 residues. As regards this clone: Its target is not known.

Method: immunoSEQ multiplex PCR; TCRdb's copy keeps in-frame clones and lacks some. This table holds roughly 100,000 clones, approximately 95% found once. This chain connects TRBV7-9 to TRBJ2-5; TRBD1 might be the D (5 bases). The tail of the sequence fits TRBJ2-7 better, so the J call may be wrong. The sequence was collected from an adult with an advanced solid tumor such as melanoma, head and neck, liver or kidney cancer. Sequencing used CD4+ or CD8+ T cells sorted from blood, obtained in a trial of the OX40 agonist ivuxolimab. In DNA, the CDR3 is TGTGCCAGCAGCTTAGGGCAGGGCCACGAGCAGTACTTC. Encoded protein: CASSLGQGHEQYF.